This T cell receptor (beta chain) comes out of a study of blood T cell repertoires in COVID-19. As originally analysed: Quantification of nucleated cells was approximated via reference gene primer amplification. The method was immunoSEQ multiplex PCR; TCRdb's version includes in-frame clones alone and lacks a portion of them. V and J calls and clone size are given by that table; D and trimming were obtained from the DNA. Of more than 80,000 clones in the sample, 80% to 85% were seen once. This CDR3 is 16 amino acids long. Germline V lookup: CDR1 LNHNV, CDR2 YYDKDF (reference sequence). V was shortened by 1 base and J by 4 bases, with 14 bases between the two germline ends.

The receptor comes from a woman aged 80 or over with active or convalescent COVID-19. The V call is TRBV15, the J call TRBJ1-5; TRBD1 is a possible D gene (6 bases). The sample taken for sequencing was peripheral blood. The CDR3 is CATSRGGTGRNQPQHF. The CDR3 DNA reads as TGTGCCACCAGCAGAGGTGGTACAGGGCGGAATCAGCCCCAGCATTTT.